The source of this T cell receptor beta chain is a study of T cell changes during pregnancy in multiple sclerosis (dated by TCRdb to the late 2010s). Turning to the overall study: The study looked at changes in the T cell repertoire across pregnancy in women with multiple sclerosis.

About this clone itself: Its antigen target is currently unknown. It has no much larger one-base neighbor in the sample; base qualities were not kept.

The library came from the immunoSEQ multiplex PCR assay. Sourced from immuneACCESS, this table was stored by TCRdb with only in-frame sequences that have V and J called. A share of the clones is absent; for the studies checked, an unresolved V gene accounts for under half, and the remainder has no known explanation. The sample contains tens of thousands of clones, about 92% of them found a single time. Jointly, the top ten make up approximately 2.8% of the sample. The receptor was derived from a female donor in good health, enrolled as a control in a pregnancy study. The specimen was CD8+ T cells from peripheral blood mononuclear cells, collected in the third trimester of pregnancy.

CDR3 loop: CASSPTGQGVHEQYF. The DNA sequence reads TGCGCCAGCAGCCCGACGGGACAGGGAGTCCACGAGCAGTACTTC. The sequence is built from TRBV5-1 and TRBJ2-7; a stretch of 9 junction bases matches TRBD1. Sequences SGHRS (CDR1) and YFSETQ (CDR2) are obtained from the germline V gene. From the cysteine through the phenylalanine, the CDR3 covers 15 amino acids. The entry retains the CDR3 DNA only, 45 bases that are in frame from base 1. V ends up 4 bases short and J 5 bases short, with an unmatched junction base count of 10.